What follows are 24 T cell receptor beta chains derived from one specimen sequenced in a study of siplizumab effects on memory and regulatory T cells. Generated by immunoSEQ multiplex PCR, the TCRdb table keeps only in-frame clones and is missing some. The sample consists of some 96,000 clones, approximately 91% of them appearing once. The specimen sequenced was CD4+ T cells sorted from blood. The receptors derive from a human donor in good health.

V gene TRBV7-2 combines with J gene TRBJ1-2; D is possibly TRBD1 (5 bases). Trimming removed 2 bases from V and 8 bases from J, with 12 bases in between. The CDR3 sequence is 13 residues long. Germline CDR1 SGHTA, CDR2 FQGNSA. CDR3 sequence reads: CASSLRRDGGYTF. CDR3 coding DNA: TGTGCCAGCAGCTTACGGAGGGACGGGGGCTACACCTTC.

CDR3 sequence (DNA): TGTGCCAGCAAGGGGGGACCAAACCGGAACACTGAAGCTTTCTTT. Amino acid sequence: CASKGGPNRNTEAFF. This chain uses TRBV2 with TRBJ1-1, with TRBD1 as a possible D gene (6 bases). This CDR3 comprises 15 residues. The V gene lost 7 bases and the J gene lost 1 base, with 16 bases spanning the gap. The germline CDR1 and CDR2 sequences are SNHLY and FYNNEI.

This sequence joins TRBV19 and TRBJ1-5; tentatively, D is TRBD1 (6 bases). This CDR3 region has 14 residues. V was shortened by 4 bases and J by 6 bases, with 13 bases between the two germline ends. In germline, CDR1 is LNHDA, CDR2 SQIVND (reference sequence). The CDR3 bases are TGTGCCAGTAGTAAACAGGGTACCGGTCAGCCCCAGCATTTT. Translating it yields CASSKQGTGQPQHF.

J is TRBJ2-7 and V is TRBV25-1; a weak D match, TRBD2 (6 bases). V lost 1 base and J 9 bases, leaving 16 bases between the germline ends. CDR1 MGHDK and CDR2 SYGVNS come from the germline V gene. The CDR3 is made up of 14 amino acids. The CDR3 DNA reads TGTGCCAGCAGTGAATCTGGAGGGCTCGTCCGGCAGTACTTC. It yields the protein CASSESGGLVRQYF.

The chain uses TRBV7-6 and TRBJ1-2, with TRBD1 matching over 8 bases. The germline V gene has CDR1 SGHVS and CDR2 FNYEAQ. CDR3 length equals 12 residues. V lost 5 bases and J lost 8; bases outside the gene matches: 4. The CDR3 is CASSPGGYGYTF. CDR3 nucleotide sequence: TGTGCCAGCAGCCCAGGGGGCTACGGCTACACCTTC. Variable domain in full (rest from reference TRBV7-6 and TRBJ1-2): GAGVSQSPRYKVTKRGQDVALRCDPISGHVSLYWYRQALGQGPEFLTYFNYEAQQDKSGLPNDRFSAERPEGSISTLTIQRTEQRDSAMYRCASSPGGYGYTFGSGTRLTVV.

This chain joins TRBV6-5 and TRBJ1-2, with 8 bases identical to TRBD1. The V and J ends lost 3 bases and 2 bases, in that order; junction bases with no gene match: 8. The CDR3 covers 16 residues. Germline values: CDR1 MNHEY, CDR2 SVGAGI. The CDR3 reads CASSYSPWDRNYGYTF. The CDR3, as DNA: TGTGCCAGCAGTTATTCCCCCTGGGACAGGAACTATGGCTACACCTTC.

V and J are TRBV23-1 and TRBJ2-7; no reliable D call. TRBV23-1 is annotated as an ORF whose role is uncertain. Between the trimmed V and J ends, which lost 0 bases and 2 bases, there was a span of 8 bases. The CDR3 is 14 residues long. CDR3 region: CASSQSLGPYEQYF. In DNA form, the CDR3 reads TGCGCCAGCAGTCAATCTCTCGGACCCTACGAGCAGTACTTC.

This chain links TRBV2 with TRBJ2-1; 8 bases agree with TRBD2. J lost 7 bases, V lost 5 bases, and 4 bases had no gene match. CDR3 length: 13 amino acids. Germline CDR1 reads SNHLY; CDR2 reads FYNNEI. CDR3 loop: CASSIGLANEQFF. CDR3 sequence (DNA): TGTGCCAGCAGTATAGGACTAGCAAATGAGCAGTTCTTC.

The genes are TRBV6-6 and TRBJ2-3; D remains ambiguous. The CDR3 is 13 amino acids. The ends were cut back, 2 bases at V and 2 bases at J, with 5 bases in the middle. CDR1 is MNHNY, CDR2 SVGAGI, per germline (reference sequence). CDR3 sequence (DNA): TGTGCCAGCAGTTACGCTGTCACAGATACGCAGTATTTT. Translated, it gives CASSYAVTDTQYF.

This rearrangement joins TRBV7-3 to TRBJ2-5; D uncertain. The germline gives CDR1 SGHTA, CDR2 FQGTGA. The CDR3 spans 13 residues. V was pared by 5 bases and J by 2 bases, with 9 bases between. The CDR3: CASSPSRQETQYF. The CDR3 DNA reads TGTGCCAGCAGCCCCAGTAGGCAAGAGACCCAGTACTTC. Variable domain in full (rest from reference TRBV7-3 and TRBJ2-5): GAGVSQTPSNKVTEKGKYVELRCDPISGHTALYWYRQSLGQGPEFLIYFQGTGAADDSGLPNDRFFAVRPEGSVSTLKIQRTERGDSAVYLCASSPSRQETQYFGPGTRLLVL.

V and J are TRBV6-6 and TRBJ1-4; D is perhaps TRBD1 (5 bases). The CDR3 spans 15 residues. V was shortened by 5 bases and J by 0 bases, with 10 bases between the two germline ends. Germline assignment: CDR1 MNHNY and CDR2 SVGAGI (reference sequence). CDR3 sequence (DNA): TGTGCCAGCAGTCCCGACAGCGCAACTAATGAAAAACTGTTTTTT. This gives the protein CASSPDSATNEKLFF.

This clone has more than one count but fewer than ten. This chain uses TRBV4-3 with TRBJ2-5; D is undetermined. Germline V gene sequence: CDR1 LGHNA, CDR2 YSLEER. Trimming shortened V by 0 bases and J by 2 bases, and 10 bases separated the two germline ends. The CDR3 extends over 15 amino acids. CDR3 amino acids: CASSQDVMHQETQYF. The CDR3 DNA is TGCGCCAGCAGCCAAGATGTCATGCATCAAGAGACCCAGTACTTC.

This rearrangement joins TRBV28 to TRBJ2-1; a weak D match, TRBD1 (6 bases). V lost 3 bases and J 2 bases, leaving 8 bases between the germline ends. Germline-derived CDR1 and CDR2 are MDHEN and SYDVKM. This CDR3 is 14 amino acids long. The CDR3 DNA follows: TGTGCCAGCAGTTTGGCAGGGGCCTACAATGAGCAGTTCTTC. It encodes CASSLAGAYNEQFF.

The chain employs TRBV11-2 and TRBJ1-1, with 8 bases matching TRBD1. After removal of 5 bases from V and 0 bases from J, the junction contained 8 bases not matched to a gene. Germline V gene sequence: CDR1 SGHAT, CDR2 FQNNGV. The CDR3 has 16 amino acids. The CDR3 reads CASSPGQGPMNTEAFF. The CDR3 DNA follows: TGTGCCAGCAGCCCCGGACAGGGCCCGATGAACACTGAAGCTTTCTTT.

This clone was seen just once. The chain combines TRBV11-2 with TRBJ1-4; D remains ambiguous. There are 14 residues in the CDR3. V was pared by 5 bases and J by 8 bases, with 15 bases between. CDR1 and CDR2 from the germline V gene are SGHAT and FQNNGV. Written as DNA, the CDR3 is TGTGCCAGCAGCCGACACAACCTCCAAGAAAAACTGTTTTTT. This translates into CASSRHNLQEKLFF.

The V and J genes are TRBV19 and TRBJ1-2; D perhaps matches TRBD1 (6 bases). Germline CDR1 LNHDA, CDR2 SQIVND (reference sequence). With 6 bases removed from V and 6 bases from J, the gap between germline ends came to 17 bases. This CDR3 has 14 amino acids. The CDR3 loop reads CASSGTFNRDGYTF. CDR3 DNA sequence: TGTGCCAGTAGCGGGACATTTAATAGGGATGGCTACACCTTC.

This chain joins TRBV18 and TRBJ2-7, with D tentatively TRBD1 (5 bases). Deletions cut 3 bases from V and 4 bases from J, with 16 bases between. Germline V lookup: CDR1 KGHSH, CDR2 LQKENI. The CDR3 totals 15 residues. CDR3 nucleotide sequence: TGTGCCAGCTCACCGGGGCGAGGCCCTAGGTACGAGCAGTACTTC. Its translation: CASSPGRGPRYEQYF.

The CDR3 sequence: CASSLGSGLGQETQYF. CDR3 coding DNA: TGTGCCAGCAGCTTAGGCAGCGGCCTAGGACAAGAGACCCAGTACTTC. V usage is TRBV11-2 and J usage is TRBJ2-5; TRBD2 might be the D (5 bases). This CDR3 comprises 16 residues. Germline V gene lookup returns CDR1 SGHAT and CDR2 FQNNGV. V lost 1 base, J lost 2 bases, and 14 bases lay in between.

The J gene is TRBJ2-1, the V gene TRBV19, with D possibly matching TRBD1 (6 bases). The CDR3 runs 13 residues. Germline CDR1 LNHDA, CDR2 SQIVND (reference sequence). V shed 2 bases and J shed 8 bases, with 10 bases lying between them. Written as DNA, the CDR3 is TGTGCCAGTAGTATAAGGGGGAACGATGAGCAGTTCTTC. This encodes CASSIRGNDEQFF.

The V gene is TRBV11-2, the J gene TRBJ1-1; 7 bases line up with TRBD1. The germline V gene has CDR1 SGHAT and CDR2 FQNNGV. V lost 5 bases to trimming and J lost 5 bases; unmatched junction nucleotides: 5. CDR3 length: 13 amino acids. The DNA of the CDR3 is TGTGCCAGCAGCCCGGGACAGCTAACTGAAGCTTTCTTT. Amino acid sequence: CASSPGQLTEAFF. Full variable domain (rest looked up from reference TRBV11-2 and TRBJ1-1): EAGVAQSPRYKIIEKRQSVAFWCNPISGHATLYWYQQILGQGPKLLIQFQNNGVVDDSQLPKDRFSAERLKGVDSTLKIQPAKLEDSAVYLCASSPGQLTEAFFGQGTRLTVV.

The chain couples TRBV5-1 to TRBJ2-5; TRBD2 aligns across 10 bases. Germline V lookup: CDR1 SGHRS, CDR2 YFSETQ. The CDR3 runs to 15 residues. V shed 0 bases and J 2 bases; nucleotides not matched to a gene: 1. CDR3 in DNA: TGCGCCAGCAGCTTGGCTAGCGGGGGTCAAGAGACCCAGTACTTC. Protein sequence: CASSLASGGQETQYF.

V and J are TRBV4-1 and TRBJ1-5; 8 positions agree with TRBD1. The V and J ends lost 4 bases and 6 bases, in that order; junction bases with no gene match: 8. The CDR3 contains 15 residues. Looked up from germline, CDR1 is MGHRA and CDR2 is YSYEKL. The CDR3, as DNA: TGCGCCAGCAGCCCGGTGCAGGGGGCAGGTCAGCCCCAGCATTTT. It codes for CASSPVQGAGQPQHF.

The J gene is TRBJ1-4, the V gene TRBV7-9, with D tentatively TRBD1 (6 bases). This CDR3 has 14 residues. Trimming left V 5 bases short and J 5 bases short, with 12 bases between. CDR1 and CDR2 (germline): SEHNR, FQNEAQ (reference sequence). The CDR3 spells CASSLDRRNEKLFF. The CDR3 nucleotides read TGTGCCAGCAGCCTAGACAGGCGGAATGAAAAACTGTTTTTT.

The chain links TRBV27 to TRBJ1-5; possibly TRBD1 for D (5 bases). CDR1 and CDR2 (germline): MNHEY, SMNVEV (reference sequence). Trimming took 4 bases from V and 0 from J, leaving 10 bases between them. This CDR3 has 15 amino acids. CDR3 amino acids: CASSSPGLSNQPQHF. CDR3 in DNA: TGTGCCAGCAGTTCCCCGGGGCTTAGCAATCAGCCCCAGCATTTT.